The source of this T cell receptor beta chain is a study of PD-1 blockade in classical Hodgkin lymphoma. Time point defined: newly diagnosed, previously untreated cHL patient sample. Out of thawed PBMCs, magnetic negative selection purified CD4+ T cells. Trimming removed 2 bases at V and 6 bases at J, with 5 bases between. Germline CDR1 is SGHTA and CDR2 is FQGNSA. The length of the CDR3 is 12 residues. TCRdb keeps only in-frame clones here, not all; method: immunoSEQ multiplex PCR. The sample has over 25,000 clones, roughly 90% seen once. The sequenced material came from CD4+ T cells from blood. V usage is TRBV7-2 and J usage is TRBJ1-5; no firm D call. The origin of this receptor is a human donor with classical Hodgkin lymphoma. CDR3 DNA sequence: TGTGCCAGCAGCTTAATGGGTCAGCCCCAGCATTTT. Translation gives CASSLMGQPQHF. Drawing the rest from reference TRBV7-2 and TRBJ1-5, the complete variable domain is GAGVSQSPSNKVTEKGKDVELRCDPISGHTALYWYRQSLGQGLEFLIYFQGNSAPDKSGLPSDRFSAERTGGSVSTLTIQRTQQEDSAVYLCASSLMGQPQHFGDGTRLSIL.